The clone carrying this TCR beta chain was observed a few times. CD45RO-negative, CCR7-positively selected cells formed the naive CD8 fraction, excluding terminally differentiated effector memory CD45RA+ cells. The assay was immunoSEQ multiplex PCR, and TCRdb's table has in-frame clones only and misses some. The table shows some 2 million clones, with approximately 94% occurring only once. This sample is part of a study of shared clonotypes between healthy human individuals. Germline V CDR1 and CDR2: SGHTA, FQGNSA. Trimming took 0 bases from V and 10 from J, leaving 13 bases between them. The CDR3 runs to 15 residues.

The J gene is TRBJ1-6, the V gene TRBV7-2, with D possibly matching TRBD1 (5 bases). Sequences were obtained from naive CD8+ T cells sorted from blood. This TCR derives from a man aged 18 to 29 in good health. DNA for the CDR3: TGTGCCAGCAGCTTAGCCGTGGGGACCGGCTCACCCCTCCACTTT. Translation gives CASSLAVGTGSPLHF.